This TCR beta chain was documented in a study of cytomegalovirus exposure and HLA in healthy donors. The study ran its PCR with 60 Vbeta and 13 Jbeta primers. Measured with immunoSEQ multiplex PCR; TCRdb has only the in-frame clones, and not every one. The profile covers approximately 200,000 clones, with approximately 88% appearing a single time and around 0.26% taken by the ten largest. Study-wide results and caveats: It was taken for granted in presence/absence analyses that sequencing depth across donors was roughly uniform.

With respect to this clone: Its specificity is not known.

The receptor was isolated from a boy between 5 and 17 years old in good health and CMV-seronegative. Sequencing input: PBMCs.

The CDR3 coding sequence is TGTGCCATCAGTGATTTGGCGGACAGGGCGACAGCTTTCTTT. It codes for CAISDLADRATAFF. The chain employs TRBV10-3 and TRBJ1-1, with TRBD1 matching over 8 bases. The V gene's germline CDR1 is ENHRY and CDR2 SYGVKD. The length of the CDR3 is 14 residues. The V segment lost 3 bases and the J segment 10 bases; nucleotides outside the gene matches: 10.